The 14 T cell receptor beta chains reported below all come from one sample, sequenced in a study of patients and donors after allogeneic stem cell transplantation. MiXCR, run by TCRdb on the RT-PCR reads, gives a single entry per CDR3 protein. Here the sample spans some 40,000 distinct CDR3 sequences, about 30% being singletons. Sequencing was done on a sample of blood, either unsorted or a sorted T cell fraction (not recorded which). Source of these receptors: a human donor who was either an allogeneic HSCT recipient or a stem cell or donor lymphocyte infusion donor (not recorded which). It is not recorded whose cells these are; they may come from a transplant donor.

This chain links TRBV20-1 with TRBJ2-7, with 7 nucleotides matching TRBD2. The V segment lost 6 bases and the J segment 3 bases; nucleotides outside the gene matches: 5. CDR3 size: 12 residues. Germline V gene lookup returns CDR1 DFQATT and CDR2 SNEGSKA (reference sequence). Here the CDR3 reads CSATGTNYEQYF. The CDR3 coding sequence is TGCAGTGCAACCGGGACTAACTACGAGCAGTACTTC.

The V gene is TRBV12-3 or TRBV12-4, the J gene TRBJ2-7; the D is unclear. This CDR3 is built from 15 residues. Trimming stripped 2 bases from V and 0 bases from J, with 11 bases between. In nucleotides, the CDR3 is TGTGCCAGCAGTTTATCTCTTCGGAGCTCCTACGAGCAGTACTTC. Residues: CASSLSLRSSYEQYF.

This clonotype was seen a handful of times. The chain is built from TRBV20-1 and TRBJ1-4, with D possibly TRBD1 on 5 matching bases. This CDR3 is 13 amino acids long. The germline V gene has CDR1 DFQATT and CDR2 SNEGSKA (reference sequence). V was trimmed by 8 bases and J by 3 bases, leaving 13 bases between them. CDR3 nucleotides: TGCAGTACCTTCGGGACGGCTAATGAAAAACTGTTTTTT. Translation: CSTFGTANEKLFF.

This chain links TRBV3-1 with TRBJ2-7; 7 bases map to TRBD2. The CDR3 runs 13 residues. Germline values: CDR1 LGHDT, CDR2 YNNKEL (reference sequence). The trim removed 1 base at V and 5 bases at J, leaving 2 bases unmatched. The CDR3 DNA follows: TGTGCCAGCAGCCAAGCGGGAGGAGACGAGCAGTACTTC. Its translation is CASSQAGGDEQYF.

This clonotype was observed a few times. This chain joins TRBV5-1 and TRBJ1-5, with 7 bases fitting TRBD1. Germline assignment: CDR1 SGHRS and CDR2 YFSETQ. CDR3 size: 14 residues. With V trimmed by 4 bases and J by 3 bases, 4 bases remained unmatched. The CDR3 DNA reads TGCGCCAGCAGCCCTGGACAGGTCAATCAGCCCCAGCATTTT. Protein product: CASSPGQVNQPQHF.

In DNA, the CDR3 is TGCGCCAGCAGCTTGGCCTCTTGTATGGGGGGTAGCAATCAGCCCCAGCATTTT. Translation gives CASSLASCMGGSNQPQHF. The genes are TRBV5-1 and TRBJ1-5; perhaps TRBD1 as D (5 bases). V was cut by 0 bases and J by 0 bases, with 16 bases left in between. Looked up from germline, CDR1 is SGHRS and CDR2 is YFSETQ. There are 18 residues in the CDR3.

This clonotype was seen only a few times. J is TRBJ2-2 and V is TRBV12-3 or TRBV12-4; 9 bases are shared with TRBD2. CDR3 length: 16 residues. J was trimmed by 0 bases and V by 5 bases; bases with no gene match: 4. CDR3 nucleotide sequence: TGTGCCAGCAGTCGAACTAGCGGGTCGAACACCGGGGAGCTGTTTTTT. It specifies CASSRTSGSNTGELFF.

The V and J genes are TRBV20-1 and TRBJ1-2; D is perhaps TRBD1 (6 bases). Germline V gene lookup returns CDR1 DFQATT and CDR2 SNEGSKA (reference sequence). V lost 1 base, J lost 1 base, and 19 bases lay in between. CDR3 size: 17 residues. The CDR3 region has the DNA TGCAGTGCTAGAGGGTTCCCGACGGGGGGGCGTAACTATGGCTACACCTTC. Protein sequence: CSARGFPTGGRNYGYTF.

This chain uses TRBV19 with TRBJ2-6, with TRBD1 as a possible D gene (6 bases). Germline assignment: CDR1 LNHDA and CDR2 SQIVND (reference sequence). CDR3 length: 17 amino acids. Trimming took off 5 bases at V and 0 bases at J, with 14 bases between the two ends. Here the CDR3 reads CASSSLGGASGANVLTF. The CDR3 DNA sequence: TGTGCCAGTAGTTCTCTTGGGGGCGCCTCTGGGGCCAACGTCCTGACTTTC.

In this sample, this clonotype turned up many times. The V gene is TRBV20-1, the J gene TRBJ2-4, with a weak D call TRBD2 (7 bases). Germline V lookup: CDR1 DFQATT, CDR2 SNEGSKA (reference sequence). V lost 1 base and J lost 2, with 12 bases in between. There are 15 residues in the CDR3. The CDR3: CSARARGLTKNIQYF. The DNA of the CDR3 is TGCAGTGCTAGAGCGCGGGGGCTTACCAAAAACATTCAGTACTTC.

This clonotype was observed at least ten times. The CDR3 DNA reads TGTGCCAGCAGCTTAATGGGAGGCGAACAGCCCCAGCATTTT. Translating it yields CASSLMGGEQPQHF. The J gene is TRBJ1-5, the V gene TRBV7-6; D gene uncertain. Trimming shortened V by 2 bases and J by 7 bases, and 12 bases separated the two germline ends. This CDR3 is built from 14 residues. Germline V gene sequence: CDR1 SGHVS, CDR2 FNYEAQ.

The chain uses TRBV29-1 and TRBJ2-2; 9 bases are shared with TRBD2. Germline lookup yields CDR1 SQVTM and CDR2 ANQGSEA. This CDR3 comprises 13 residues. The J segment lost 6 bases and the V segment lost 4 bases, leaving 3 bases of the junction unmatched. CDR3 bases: TGCAGCGTTGGAGCGGGAGGAGCCGGGGAGCTGTTTTTT. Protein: CSVGAGGAGELFF.

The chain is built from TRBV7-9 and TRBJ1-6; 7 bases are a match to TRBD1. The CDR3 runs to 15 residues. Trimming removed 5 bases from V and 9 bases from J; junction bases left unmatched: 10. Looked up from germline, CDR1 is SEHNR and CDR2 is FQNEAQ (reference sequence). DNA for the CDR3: TGTGCCAGCAGCATACCGACAGGGCCCAGTTCACCCCTCCACTTT. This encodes CASSIPTGPSSPLHF.

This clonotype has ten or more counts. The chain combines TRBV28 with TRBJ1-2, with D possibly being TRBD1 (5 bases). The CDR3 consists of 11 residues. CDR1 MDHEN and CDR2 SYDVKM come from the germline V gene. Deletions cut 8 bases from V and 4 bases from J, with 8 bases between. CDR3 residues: CASGAVYGYTF. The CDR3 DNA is TGTGCCAGCGGGGCAGTCTATGGCTACACCTTC.